The 5 T cell receptor beta chains listed next were all sequenced from one sample in a study of T cells in localized non-small cell lung cancer. Generated by immunoSEQ multiplex PCR, the TCRdb table keeps only in-frame clones and is missing some. The profile covers around 3,000 clones, with roughly 31% appearing a single time and 20% to 25% taken by the ten largest. Sequenced material: lung tumor tissue, taken before any cancer treatment. The origin of the receptors is a woman aged 40-69 years with stage I squamous cell lung carcinoma.

The gene calls are TRBV7-8 and TRBJ2-1; D is possibly TRBD1 (5 bases). Germline CDR1 and CDR2: SGHVS and FQNEAQ. V was trimmed by 5 bases and J by 3 bases, leaving 14 bases between them. This CDR3 spans 15 amino acids. The CDR3 region is CASSQDMQGYNEQFF. The CDR3 nucleotides are TGTGCCAGCAGCCAAGATATGCAGGGCTACAATGAGCAGTTCTTC. Looking up the rest from reference TRBV7-8 and TRBJ2-1 gives the full variable domain: GAGVSQSPRYKVAKRGQDVALRCDPISGHVSLFWYQQALGQGPEFLTYFQNEAQLDKSGLPSDRFFAERPEGSVSTLKIQRTQQEDSAVYLCASSQDMQGYNEQFFGPGTRLTVL.

Ten or more counts support this clone. J is TRBJ2-7 and V is TRBV6-8; TRBD2 agrees at 9 bases. Germline V gives CDR1 MNHGY, CDR2 SAAAGT. Unmatched junction bases numbered 13, after V lost 5 bases and J lost 2 bases. The CDR3 extends over 17 amino acids. The DNA for the CDR3 is TGTGCCAGCAGTCCGCCCTCTAGCGGGGTCTCTCCCTACGAGCAGTACTTC. This gives the protein CASSPPSSGVSPYEQYF.

The chain uses TRBV12-2 and TRBJ2-7; the table's TRBD1 call for D was not verified on the DNA. TRBV12-2 is a pseudogene locus. The CDR3 extends over 19 amino acids. CDR3 loop: CASRLAVQLRFTGPYEQYF. CDR3 nucleotide sequence: TGTGCAAGTCGCTTAGCGGTTCAGTTGAGGTTCACAGGCCCCTACGAGCAGTACTTC.

This chain joins TRBV19 and TRBJ1-2, with TRBD1 as a possible D gene (5 bases). Germline-derived CDR1 and CDR2 are LNHDA and SQIVND (reference sequence). The V and J ends lost 8 bases and 2 bases respectively, with 15 bases between them. This CDR3 region has 14 residues. The CDR3 DNA reads as TGTGCCAGTGCCACAGGACACCAAAACTATGGCTACACCTTC. Its protein is CASATGHQNYGYTF.

This clone was counted only a few times. V gene TRBV29-1 combines with J gene TRBJ2-3; no reliable D call. The CDR3 totals 12 residues. CDR1 is SQVTM, CDR2 ANQGSEA, per germline. The ends were cut back, 6 bases at V and 4 bases at J, with 11 bases in the middle. This chain's CDR3 is CSVPSVADTQYF. The CDR3 nucleotides read TGCAGCGTGCCCTCAGTGGCAGATACGCAGTATTTT.